The 11 T cell receptor beta chains below come from one sample, sequenced in a study of neoadjuvant nivolumab and ipilimumab in lung cancer. The assay was immunoSEQ multiplex PCR, and TCRdb's table has in-frame clones only and misses some. The data hold about 33,000 clones, with around 90% observed a single time. This sample comprised peripheral blood, obtained after neoadjuvant nivolumab, alone or with ipilimumab, at or shortly before surgery. All receptors derive from an adult with non-small cell lung cancer.

The chain uses TRBV28 and TRBJ2-7; D gene uncertain. Germline lookup yields CDR1 MDHEN and CDR2 SYDVKM. V gave up 2 bases and J gave up 3 bases, with 11 bases separating them. The CDR3 covers 14 residues. CDR3 loop: CASSLRPDRYEQYF. The CDR3 region has the DNA TGTGCCAGCAGTTTAAGGCCGGACCGCTACGAGCAGTACTTC.

This chain links TRBV5-6 with TRBJ2-6; 14 bases line up with TRBD2. The CDR3 runs 17 residues. Germline V CDR1 and CDR2: SGHDT, YYEEEE. V lost 4 bases and J lost 4; bases outside the gene matches: 4. In nucleotides, the CDR3 is TGTGCCAGCAGCACGGGACTAGCGGGAGCAGGGGCCAACGTCCTGACTTTC. Its translation: CASSTGLAGAGANVLTF.

The chain links TRBV18 to TRBJ2-6; 10 bases line up with TRBD1. The CDR3 is 17 residues long. CDR1 and CDR2 from the germline V gene are KGHSH and LQKENI. Trimming removed 3 bases from V and 1 base from J; junction bases left unmatched: 3. DNA of the CDR3: TGTGCCAGCTCACCGCGACAGGGGGCTTCTGGGGCCAACGTCCTGACTTTC. Translated, it gives CASSPRQGASGANVLTF.

This rearrangement joins TRBV7-2 to TRBJ1-2; the match to TRBD1 covers 8 bases. CDR3 length: 15 amino acids. The germline gives CDR1 SGHTA, CDR2 FQGNSA. The ends lost 4 bases at V and 6 bases at J; junction bases unmatched: 10. The CDR3 sequence is CASSSAGTGVDGYTF. In DNA, the CDR3 is TGTGCCAGCAGCTCAGCGGGGACAGGCGTCGATGGCTACACCTTC. Variable domain in full (rest from reference TRBV7-2 and TRBJ1-2): GAGVSQSPSNKVTEKGKDVELRCDPISGHTALYWYRQSLGQGLEFLIYFQGNSAPDKSGLPSDRFSAERTGGSVSTLTIQRTQQEDSAVYLCASSSAGTGVDGYTFGSGTRLTVV.

The chain has TRBV5-5 and TRBJ2-7, with D perhaps TRBD1 or TRBD2 (5 bases each). CDR3 length: 13 residues. Per germline, CDR1 SGHKS and CDR2 YYEKEE (reference sequence). The V end was cut by 4 bases, the J end by 4 bases, with 12 bases between. The chain's CDR3 is CASSGGLGYEQYF. In nucleotides, the CDR3 is TGTGCCAGCAGCGGGGGTCTGGGGTACGAGCAGTACTTC.

The gene calls are TRBV11-2 and TRBJ2-3; unclear D gene. The CDR3 is 13 residues long. The germline CDR1 and CDR2 sequences are SGHAT and FQNNGV. With 5 bases removed from V and 2 bases from J, the gap between germline ends came to 8 bases. The CDR3 bases are TGTGCCAGCAGCGGAACCTCCACAGATACGCAGTATTTT. Translating it yields CASSGTSTDTQYF.

This clone was counted a single time. The chain recombines TRBV10-1 with TRBJ2-1; no clear D. CDR1 is WNHNN and CDR2 is SYGVQD in the germline V gene (reference sequence). V lost 8 bases, J lost 4 bases, and 9 bases lay in between. The CDR3 covers 12 residues. Here the CDR3 reads CASPFFYNEQFF. CDR3 sequence (DNA): TGCGCCAGCCCTTTCTTTTACAATGAGCAGTTCTTC.

The chain is built from TRBV27 and TRBJ2-7; possibly TRBD2 for D (6 bases). This CDR3 region has 14 residues. Looked up from germline, CDR1 is MNHEY and CDR2 is SMNVEV (reference sequence). Trimming left V 7 bases short and J 3 bases short, with 16 bases between. The CDR3, as DNA: TGTGCCAGCAAACCCGCGGGACTCCTCTACGAGCAGTACTTC. Protein sequence: CASKPAGLLYEQYF.

This clone came up once. The chain has TRBV6-5 and TRBJ2-5, with D possibly being TRBD2 (6 bases). CDR1 and CDR2 from the germline V gene are MNHEY and SVGAGI. This CDR3 contains 14 residues. Trimming left V 0 bases short and J 5 bases short, with 10 bases between. The DNA for the CDR3 is TGTGCCAGCAGTTACTCGGAGGGATGGGAGACCCAGTACTTC. Translation gives CASSYSEGWETQYF.

The rearrangement joins TRBV6-5 to TRBJ1-1; the D is unclear. CDR3 length: 11 residues. The V end lost 7 bases, the J end lost 1 base, and 4 bases lay between the germline ends. CDR1 is MNHEY, CDR2 SVGAGI, per germline. The DNA for the CDR3 is TGTGCCAGCATTAGGAACACTGAAGCTTTCTTT. Protein product: CASIRNTEAFF.

CDR3 protein: CASSPQGRNEKLFF. DNA of the CDR3: TGTGCCAGCAGTCCCCAGGGGAGAAATGAAAAACTGTTTTTT. The chain is built from TRBV6-5 and TRBJ1-4; TRBD1 is a possible D gene (6 bases). Germline CDR1 reads MNHEY; CDR2 reads SVGAGI. This CDR3 region has 14 residues. Trimming removed 5 bases from V and 5 bases from J, with 12 bases in between.